This TCR beta chain was documented in a study of tumor-infiltrating lymphocytes in oesophageal squamous cell carcinoma (dated by TCRdb to 2016 to 2018). Notes on this clonotype: The antigen it recognizes is unknown. Base-call qualities are not available, and no considerably larger clone is one nucleotide away.

The library was produced with PCR. TCRdb names Illumina HiSeq 2000 as the instrument used. TCRdb reanalyzed the raw reads on its own, using fastp at Q25 for trimming and MiXCR for clone calling, and kept in-frame beta chains. Rows are unified per CDR3 protein, each entry keeping the most common DNA and genes. Across this sample there are under 20,000 distinct CDR3 sequences, with about two fifths seen only once. The ten largest clones represent 6.8% of the sample. As encoded in the germline V gene, CDR1 is SGHTA while CDR2 is FQGNSA. The CDR3 goes from the cysteine to the phenylalanine over 15 residues. Here the CDR3 DNA is all that survives: 45 bases in frame from base 1.

The sequence was obtained from a male donor with esophageal squamous cell carcinoma. The chain is made from TRBV7-2 and TRBJ2-6, with TRBD1 perhaps the D gene, on 5 matching bases. The DNA end lines up better with TRBJ2-5; the J call may be wrong. Sequenced material: blood. The CDR3 here reads CASSPLGAWGETQYF. The nucleotide sequence is given as TGTGCCAGCAGCCCCCTAGGGGCCTGGGGAGAGACCCAGTACTTC.